This T cell receptor (beta chain) stems from a study of T cell repertoires in cytomegalovirus infection. In the study overall: TCR beta signatures that were public indicated CMV infection and matching HLA type.

MiXCR, applied by TCRdb to the reads, yields one record per CDR3 protein. The table lists hundreds of thousands of distinct CDR3 sequences, approximately 24% of them singletons, with 6.5% to 10% in the top ten. General study results and limits: Based on cumulative public TCR beta family frequency, carriers of CMV plus the relevant HLA were identified. Dominating the ex vivo response were TCR beta clonotypes that were CMV-specific and HLA-C-restricted.

With regard to this clonotype: Its antigen remains unknown.

The receptor was derived from a human donor in good health (CMV status not recorded). Some clones in this sample may be carry-over from other donors' samples. The sequenced sample consisted of CD8+ T cells from PBMCs.

The chain's CDR3 is CASSLSRDIGNQPQHF. The CDR3 coding sequence is TGTGCCAGTAGTCTGTCCCGGGACATTGGCAATCAGCCCCAGCATTTT. The chain carries TRBV19 and TRBJ1-5, with a weak D call TRBD1 (6 bases). Trimming shortened V by 5 bases and J by 2 bases, and 16 bases separated the two germline ends. The CDR3 spans 16 residues. The V gene's germline CDR1 is LNHDA and CDR2 SQIVND (reference sequence).